One and the same sample provided the 26 T cell receptor beta chains below, sequenced in a study of control samples from healthy donors and cancer patients. Sequenced by immunoSEQ multiplex PCR; TCRdb stores in-frame clones only, minus some. Seen here are over 50,000 clones, approximately 80% observed once, and the top ten hold about 9.4%. Sequencing was done on a sample of blood. The receptors shown here come from a man between 70 and 80 years old in good health.

The chain links TRBV19 to TRBJ2-7; 12 bases map to TRBD2. The ends lost 3 bases at V and 2 bases at J; junction bases unmatched: 2. Germline CDR1 LNHDA, CDR2 SQIVND (reference sequence). The CDR3 runs to 15 residues. Here the CDR3 DNA reads TGTGCCAGTAGTATGAGGACTAGCGGGACCTACGAGCAGTACTTC. Its translation is CASSMRTSGTYEQYF.

V gene TRBV7-9 combines with J gene TRBJ2-1; D remains unclear. Germline CDR1 and CDR2: SEHNR and FQNEAQ (reference sequence). Between the trimmed V and J ends, which lost 5 bases and 5 bases, there was a span of 13 bases. This CDR3 contains 14 residues. CDR3 bases: TGTGCCAGCAGCACTGACATCCCCAACAATGAGCAGTTCTTC. It codes for CASSTDIPNNEQFF.

This clone was detected a few times. CDR3 DNA: TGTGCCAGCAGCCCAACAGGGGAATTCAATCAGCCCCAGCATTTT. As protein: CASSPTGEFNQPQHF. The chain recombines TRBV28 with TRBJ1-5; TRBD1 matches 7 bases. V dropped 6 bases and J dropped 3; count of bases not matched to a gene: 8. CDR1 and CDR2 (germline): MDHEN, SYDVKM. The CDR3 consists of 15 residues.

This clone has just a few counts. This sequence joins TRBV5-6 and TRBJ2-1; 7 nucleotides align to TRBD2. V lost 2 bases to trimming and J lost 10 bases; unmatched junction nucleotides: 3. The CDR3 is made up of 12 amino acids. CDR1 is SGHDT and CDR2 is YYEEEE in the germline V gene. CDR3 bases: TGTGCCAGCAGCTTAACCGGGAGGGAGCAGTTCTTC. It specifies CASSLTGREQFF. The full variable domain, in which reference TRBV5-6 and TRBJ2-1 provide the parts outside the CDR3, is DAGVTQSPTHLIKTRGQQVTLRCSPKSGHDTVSWYQQALGQGPQFIFQYYEEEERQRGNFPDRFSGHQFPNYSSELNVNALLLGDSALYLCASSLTGREQFFGPGTRLTVL.

This clone occurred a few times. The gene calls are TRBV10-1 and TRBJ1-2; D is undetermined. The CDR3 totals 13 residues. Trimming shortened V by 2 bases and J by 4 bases, and 8 bases separated the two germline ends. Per germline, CDR1 WNHNN and CDR2 SYGVQD (reference sequence). CDR3 DNA: TGCGCCAGCAGTGAGGCACGGGGCTATGGCTACACCTTC. It yields the protein CASSEARGYGYTF.

The CDR3 sequence is CASSAVIGQSQHF. The CDR3 bases are TGTGCCAGCAGCGCTGTAATCGGACAGTCCCAGCATTTT. The rearrangement links TRBV3-1 (or the pseudogene TRBV3-2) to TRBJ1-5; a weak D match, TRBD1 (6 bases). Trimming stripped 5 bases from V and 11 bases from J, with 16 bases between. CDR1 is LGHDT and CDR2 is YNNKEL in the germline V gene (reference sequence). The CDR3 loop spans 13 amino acids.

The chain couples TRBV5-1 to TRBJ1-1; D is undetermined. The CDR3 is 14 amino acids. Germline CDR1 and CDR2: SGHRS and YFSETQ. Trimming removed 0 bases from V and 4 bases from J, with 10 bases in between. CDR3 in DNA: TGCGCCAGCAGCTTGGGTTCCTCGATCACTGAAGCTTTCTTT. It codes for CASSLGSSITEAFF. Combining the CDR3 with reference TRBV5-1 and TRBJ1-1 gives the whole variable domain KAGVTQTPRYLIKTRGQQVTLSCSPISGHRSVSWYQQTPGQGLQFLFEYFSETQRNKGNFPGRFSGRQFSNSRSEMNVSTLELGDSALYLCASSLGSSITEAFFGQGTRLTVV.

This clone was seen only a few times. The CDR3 region is CASSLERGVYEQYF. The CDR3 nucleotides are TGTGCCAGCAGCTTAGAACGGGGTGTCTACGAGCAGTACTTC. The chain is built from TRBV7-2 and TRBJ2-7; possible D gene TRBD2, 5 bases. The V end lost 1 base, the J end lost 3 bases, and 10 bases lay between the germline ends. From germline, CDR1 is SGHTA and CDR2 FQGNSA. CDR3 length: 14 amino acids.

This clone is a singleton in its sample. J is TRBJ2-1 and V is TRBV21-1; TRBD2 is taken as the D call from the table, unchecked against the DNA. TRBV21-1 is assigned pseudogene status. This CDR3 is 21 amino acids long. The CDR3 coding sequence is TGTGCCAGCACTACCCCCTCCGGGACAGTCGGACTAGCGGGAGGTAAGGATGAGCAGTTCTTC. It yields the protein CASTTPSGTVGLAGGKDEQFF.

The chain has TRBV7-9 and TRBJ2-5; D is unclear. The ends were cut back, 5 bases at V and 4 bases at J, with 8 bases in the middle. The CDR3 is 12 amino acids. Germline V CDR1 and CDR2: SEHNR, FQNEAQ (reference sequence). The chain's CDR3 is CASSTMGETQYF. CDR3 bases: TGTGCCAGCAGCACAATGGGAGAGACCCAGTACTTC.

The chain couples TRBV27 to TRBJ2-3; TRBD2 agrees at 9 bases. The germline CDR1 and CDR2 sequences are MNHEY and SMNVEV (reference sequence). The junction had 28 bases not matched to a gene; V was cut back by 7 bases and J by 11 bases. The CDR3 has 19 residues. The CDR3 region is CASTLRRGFEGHASGVQYF. The CDR3 DNA sequence: TGTGCCAGCACTCTGCGGCGGGGGTTTGAGGGTCATGCTAGCGGGGTGCAGTATTTT.

V gene TRBV7-6 combines with J gene TRBJ1-2, with a tentative D call TRBD1 (6 bases). Between the trimmed V and J ends, which lost 1 base and 3 bases, there was a span of 18 bases. CDR1 is SGHVS and CDR2 is FNYEAQ in the germline V gene. The CDR3 is made up of 17 amino acids. The CDR3 DNA reads as TGTGCCAGCAGCTTAGTTGCGGGGGGCGGTATGTACTATGGCTACACCTTC. It yields the protein CASSLVAGGGMYYGYTF.

The V gene is TRBV4-1, the J gene TRBJ2-7, with TRBD1 identical over 9 bases. Trimming took 0 bases from V and 2 from J; bases not matched to a gene: 5. The CDR3 contains 16 residues. Germline values: CDR1 MGHRA, CDR2 YSYEKL. CDR3 bases: TGCGCCAGCAGCCAAGATCAAGGGACAGGGACCTACGAGCAGTACTTC. Translated, it gives CASSQDQGTGTYEQYF.

The chain couples TRBV6-5 to TRBJ1-6; possibly TRBD1 for D (6 bases). From germline, CDR1 is MNHEY and CDR2 SVGAGI. There are 15 residues in the CDR3. The V and J ends lost 7 bases and 2 bases respectively, with 12 bases between them. CDR3 amino acids: CASTRQATYNSPLHF. The DNA for the CDR3 is TGTGCCAGCACCCGACAGGCCACCTATAATTCACCCCTCCACTTT.

The V gene is TRBV28, the J gene TRBJ2-7, with 12 nucleotides matching TRBD1. J lost 7 bases, V lost 5 bases, and 12 bases had no gene match. CDR1 is MDHEN, CDR2 SYDVKM, per germline. CDR3 length: 16 residues. In DNA form, the CDR3 reads TGTGCCAGCAGTCCTCCTCCGGGACAGGGGGCGGGGGAGCAGTACTTC. As protein: CASSPPPGQGAGEQYF.

This clone was picked up one time. The V and J genes are TRBV3-1 (or the pseudogene TRBV3-2) and TRBJ1-2; D is ambiguous. Germline V gene sequence: CDR1 LGHDT, CDR2 YNNKEL (reference sequence). The CDR3 totals 13 residues. Trimming pared 2 bases from V and 8 bases from J, leaving 12 bases between. The CDR3 loop is CASSQRADGGYTF. CDR3 nucleotides: TGTGCCAGCAGCCAACGGGCAGACGGCGGCTACACCTTC.

This sequence joins TRBV4-2 and TRBJ1-4, with 7 positions matching TRBD1. The CDR3 has 15 residues. V dropped 3 bases and J dropped 7; count of bases not matched to a gene: 8. Germline values: CDR1 LGHNA, CDR2 YNFKEQ. In DNA, the CDR3 is TGTGCCAGCAGCCAGGGGGACAGAAAACCTGAAAAACTGTTTTTT. It codes for CASSQGDRKPEKLFF.

The rearrangement uses TRBV27 and TRBJ1-2, with D tentatively TRBD1 (6 bases). This CDR3 is 14 amino acids long. Trimming removed 6 bases from V and 3 bases from J, with 14 bases in between. The germline V gene encodes CDR1 MNHEY and CDR2 SMNVEV (reference sequence). CDR3 region: CASSPQRQDYGYTF. CDR3 coding DNA: TGTGCCAGCAGCCCACAACGACAGGACTATGGCTACACCTTC.

The V call is TRBV29-1, the J call TRBJ2-7; D possibly uses TRBD1 or TRBD2 (6 bases each). Trimming stripped 7 bases from V and 7 bases from J, with 20 bases between. CDR1 is SQVTM, CDR2 ANQGSEA, per germline. This CDR3 spans 13 amino acids. The CDR3 spells CSATTGGGGEQYF. The CDR3 DNA follows: TGCAGCGCAACGACAGGAGGAGGGGGGGAGCAGTACTTC.

The chain recombines TRBV28 with TRBJ1-5, with TRBD1 matching over 7 bases. The CDR3 runs 18 residues. Per germline, CDR1 MDHEN and CDR2 SYDVKM. Trimming took 1 base from V and 3 from J; bases not matched to a gene: 12. CDR3 amino acids: CASSLSAGTASYNQPQHF. The CDR3 bases are TGTGCCAGCAGTTTATCGGCCGGGACAGCATCCTACAATCAGCCCCAGCATTTT.

This clone has a single count. The chain has TRBV2 and TRBJ2-1; TRBD2 matches at 11 bases. J gave up 2 bases and V 6 bases, and 3 bases lay outside the gene matches. Germline V gene sequence: CDR1 SNHLY, CDR2 FYNNEI. The CDR3 loop spans 15 amino acids. The CDR3 loop reads CASSVLAGAYNEQFF. The CDR3 DNA sequence: TGTGCCAGCAGCGTACTAGCGGGAGCCTACAATGAGCAGTTCTTC.

This clone turned up a few times. CDR3 sequence: CASSQETSGSYEQYF. CDR3 bases: TGTGCCAGCAGCCAAGAAACTAGCGGGAGTTACGAGCAGTACTTC. This chain uses TRBV4-2 with TRBJ2-7; 11 bases are shared with TRBD2. The germline gives CDR1 LGHNA, CDR2 YNFKEQ. With V trimmed by 0 bases and J by 4 bases, 2 bases remained unmatched. CDR3 length: 15 residues.

This clone turned up a few times. This rearrangement joins TRBV30 to TRBJ1-3; no clear D gene. Trimming took 3 bases from V and 4 from J, leaving 19 bases between them. Germline CDR1 GTSNPN, CDR2 SVGIG (reference sequence). This CDR3 region has 16 residues. This CDR3 reads CAWSPKTRFLGNTIYF. Written as DNA, the CDR3 is TGTGCCTGGAGCCCTAAGACGCGGTTCCTCGGAAACACCATATATTTT.

J is TRBJ1-5 and V is TRBV15, with 7 bases matching TRBD1. Germline CDR1 LNHNV, CDR2 YYDKDF (reference sequence). V trimming: 4 bases; J trimming: 0 bases; junction bases outside the gene matches: 6. The CDR3 sequence is 16 residues long. The CDR3, as DNA: TGTGCCACCAGCACCGACAGGGACAATAGCAATCAGCCCCAGCATTTT. Protein product: CATSTDRDNSNQPQHF.

The V call is TRBV24-1, the J call TRBJ2-7, with D maybe TRBD2 (6 bases). This CDR3 spans 13 amino acids. V lost 2 bases to trimming and J lost 7 bases, with 11 bases between them. The germline gives CDR1 KGHDR, CDR2 SFDVKD. CDR3 protein: CATSDSTAGEQYF. In DNA form, the CDR3 reads TGTGCCACCAGTGATTCGACCGCGGGGGAGCAGTACTTC.

There are a few counts of this clone. V gene TRBV28 combines with J gene TRBJ1-1; D may be TRBD1 (6 bases). Between the trimmed V and J ends, which lost 7 bases and 0 bases, there was a span of 9 bases. Germline V CDR1 and CDR2: MDHEN, SYDVKM. The CDR3 loop spans 13 amino acids. The CDR3 DNA reads as TGTGCCAGCAACCAGGGGATGAACACTGAAGCTTTCTTT. Translation: CASNQGMNTEAFF.